Below, 27 T cell receptor beta chains from the same sample are listed, as sequenced in a study of OX40 agonist ivuxolimab in advanced cancers. Generated by immunoSEQ multiplex PCR, the TCRdb table keeps only in-frame clones and is missing some. The repertoire holds around 25,000 clones, with approximately 78% as singletons. The specimen comprised CD4+ or CD8+ T cells sorted from blood, sampled in a trial of the OX40 agonist ivuxolimab. The receptors were gathered from an adult with an advanced solid tumor such as melanoma, head and neck, liver or kidney cancer.

The gene calls are TRBV6-5 and TRBJ2-7; D is unclear. The germline V gene encodes CDR1 MNHEY and CDR2 SVGAGI. The V end lost 2 bases, the J end lost 2 bases, and 10 bases lay between the germline ends. The CDR3 extends over 14 amino acids. The CDR3 region is CASSYGDTTYEQYF. CDR3 nucleotides: TGTGCCAGCAGTTACGGGGATACCACCTACGAGCAGTACTTC.

In its sample, this clone was seen a few times. The rearrangement joins TRBV7-9 to TRBJ1-1; no definite D call. Germline assignment: CDR1 SEHNR and CDR2 FQNEAQ (reference sequence). The CDR3 totals 14 residues. V was shortened by 1 base and J by 2 bases, with 8 bases between the two germline ends. This CDR3 reads CASSLVLLNTEAFF. The CDR3 nucleotides are TGTGCCAGCAGCTTAGTTCTGCTCAACACTGAAGCTTTCTTT.

This chain uses TRBV4-3 with TRBJ1-1, with D perhaps TRBD1 (6 bases). Germline loops: CDR1 LGHNA, CDR2 YSLEER. The CDR3 length is 15 residues. Trimming stripped 1 base from V and 0 bases from J, with 9 bases between. The chain's CDR3 is CASSQGGHLNTEAFF. The CDR3 DNA reads as TGCGCCAGCAGCCAAGGGGGACACCTGAACACTGAAGCTTTCTTT.

The V gene is TRBV7-3, the J gene TRBJ1-2; 8 positions match TRBD1. CDR3 length: 15 amino acids. CDR1 is SGHTA, CDR2 FQGTGA, per germline. V dropped 4 bases and J dropped 4; count of bases not matched to a gene: 8. CDR3 DNA sequence: TGTGCCAGCAGCTCATCAGGGGGCCAACGCTATGGCTACACCTTC. Its protein is CASSSSGGQRYGYTF.

This clone was seen once. The chain recombines TRBV5-1 with TRBJ2-7, with D hard to call. This CDR3 region has 14 residues. V gave up 3 bases and J gave up 6 bases, with 16 bases separating them. Germline CDR1 SGHRS, CDR2 YFSETQ. CDR3 in amino acids: CASSSLGPGAEQYF. CDR3 nucleotides: TGCGCCAGCAGCTCCCTGGGTCCCGGCGCCGAGCAGTACTTC.

The chain is built from TRBV2 and TRBJ2-7, with D unresolved. The CDR3 covers 11 residues. The germline CDR1 and CDR2 sequences are SNHLY and FYNNEI. V lost 2 bases, J lost 9 bases, and 8 bases lay in between. CDR3 in DNA: TGTGCCAGCAGTGAAAGTCAGAGGCAGTACTTC. This encodes CASSESQRQYF.

The chain joins TRBV5-1 to TRBJ1-1; D is perhaps TRBD1 (6 bases). The V end was cut by 4 bases, the J end by 3 bases, with 13 bases between. Germline loops: CDR1 SGHRS, CDR2 YFSETQ. This CDR3 is built from 14 residues. Here the CDR3 reads CASSIQGTDTEAFF. CDR3 sequence (DNA): TGCGCCAGCAGCATACAGGGTACGGACACTGAAGCTTTCTTT.

This clone has only one observation. The chain is built from TRBV30 and TRBJ2-6, with a tentative D call TRBD2 (7 bases). Germline CDR1 and CDR2: GTSNPN and SVGIG (reference sequence). There are 15 residues in the CDR3. Trimming shortened V by 3 bases and J by 4 bases, and 13 bases separated the two germline ends. The DNA of the CDR3 is TGTGCCTGGAGAAGAGGGGGGGCCGGGGCCAACGTCCTGACTTTC. Translating it yields CAWRRGGAGANVLTF. Combining the CDR3 with reference TRBV30 and TRBJ2-6 gives the whole variable domain SQTIHQWPATLVQPVGSPLSLECTVEGTSNPNLYWYRQAAGRGLQLLFYSVGIGQISSEVPQNLSASRPQDRQFILSSKKLLLSDSGFYLCAWRRGGAGANVLTFGAGSRLTVL.

CDR3 DNA sequence: TGTGCCAGCAGCTTACAGGCGGGACAGGGGGCTGAGACCCAGTACTTC. This sequence encodes CASSLQAGQGAETQYF. This rearrangement joins TRBV7-2 to TRBJ2-5, with TRBD1 matching over 12 bases. With 2 bases clipped from V and 5 bases from J, the junction kept 6 bases outside the gene matches. The germline V gene has CDR1 SGHTA and CDR2 FQGNSA. The CDR3 loop spans 16 amino acids. Combining the CDR3 with reference TRBV7-2 and TRBJ2-5 gives the whole variable domain GAGVSQSPSNKVTEKGKDVELRCDPISGHTALYWYRQSLGQGLEFLIYFQGNSAPDKSGLPSDRFSAERTGGSVSTLTIQRTQQEDSAVYLCASSLQAGQGAETQYFGPGTRLLVL.

The J gene is TRBJ2-7, the V gene TRBV10-3; D could derive from TRBD1 or TRBD2 (5 bases each). This CDR3 has 16 amino acids. Germline V gives CDR1 ENHRY, CDR2 SYGVKD. V was cut by 3 bases and J by 1 base, with 16 bases left in between. Here the CDR3 reads CAISDRRDEPSYEQYF. CDR3 nucleotide sequence: TGTGCCATCAGTGATCGCCGGGACGAGCCTTCCTACGAGCAGTACTTC.

A remark on this clone: The sample carries other DNA sequences with the same CDR3. CDR3 coding DNA: TGTGCCAGCAGCCGGACAGGCGCACTCACAGATACGCAGTATTTT. This sequence encodes CASSRTGALTDTQYF. This chain uses TRBV7-9 with TRBJ2-3; TRBD1 matches 7 bases. Trimming took 5 bases from V and 2 from J; bases not matched to a gene: 7. Germline V CDR1 and CDR2: SEHNR, FQNEAQ (reference sequence). The CDR3 length is 15 residues.

The chain carries TRBV4-2 and TRBJ1-1, with D perhaps matching TRBD1 (6 bases). Per the germline V gene, CDR1 is LGHNA and CDR2 is YNFKEQ. Trimming left V 4 bases short and J 4 bases short, with 16 bases between. This CDR3 contains 15 residues. The CDR3 is CASSPGGQGSTEAFF. For the CDR3, the DNA is TGTGCCAGCAGCCCCGGGGGGCAGGGCTCCACTGAAGCTTTCTTT.

The rearrangement links TRBV29-1 to TRBJ1-2; 12 nucleotides agree with TRBD1. The CDR3 loop spans 15 amino acids. Germline V gene lookup returns CDR1 SQVTM and CDR2 ANQGSEA. J was trimmed by 6 bases and V by 7 bases; bases with no gene match: 12. The CDR3 is CSAGTGGLPLDGYTF. As DNA, the CDR3 is TGCAGCGCTGGGACAGGGGGCCTTCCCCTGGATGGCTACACCTTC.

This chain links TRBV5-5 with TRBJ2-3; no clear D gene. Germline V gene sequence: CDR1 SGHKS, CDR2 YYEKEE (reference sequence). V shed 0 bases and J shed 0 bases, with 5 bases lying between them. CDR3 size: 14 residues. Written as DNA, the CDR3 is TGTGCCAGCAGCTTGGGCAGGAGCACAGATACGCAGTATTTT. Translation: CASSLGRSTDTQYF.

The chain links TRBV6-5 to TRBJ1-2, with 7 bases that match TRBD1. With 6 bases clipped from V and 5 bases from J, the junction kept 6 bases outside the gene matches. CDR1 MNHEY and CDR2 SVGAGI come from the germline V gene. The CDR3 consists of 13 residues. The CDR3 region is CASSPRGIYGYTF. In nucleotides, the CDR3 is TGTGCCAGCAGCCCCAGGGGGATTTATGGCTACACCTTC.

This rearrangement joins TRBV2 to TRBJ1-2, with 8 bases matching TRBD1. Germline lookup yields CDR1 SNHLY and CDR2 FYNNEI. With 6 bases clipped from V and 6 bases from J, the junction kept 21 bases outside the gene matches. This CDR3 comprises 18 residues. CDR3 sequence (DNA): TGTGCCAGCAGACCTTTCCCATTGATGGCAGGGGGCTCAGATGGCTACACCTTC. Its translation is CASRPFPLMAGGSDGYTF.

The chain has TRBV5-8 and TRBJ2-7, with D unresolved. This CDR3 is 12 amino acids long. CDR1 is SGHTS and CDR2 is YDEGEE in the germline V gene. The V and J ends lost 5 bases and 0 bases respectively, with 6 bases between them. CDR3 amino acids: CASRRVSYEQYF. Here the CDR3 DNA reads TGTGCCAGCAGGAGAGTCTCCTACGAGCAGTACTTC.

The chain carries TRBV29-1 and TRBJ2-7, with D unclear. In germline, CDR1 is SQVTM, CDR2 ANQGSEA. This CDR3 region has 12 residues. Trimming took off 5 bases at V and 3 bases at J, with 11 bases between the two ends. CDR3 loop: CSVRQSDYEQYF. The CDR3 bases are TGCAGCGTTCGGCAGTCCGACTACGAGCAGTACTTC.

This clone has a handful of counts. This sequence joins TRBV7-2 and TRBJ2-1, with 11 bases aligning to TRBD2. Germline assignment: CDR1 SGHTA and CDR2 FQGNSA. The ends lost 0 bases at V and 7 bases at J; junction bases unmatched: 8. The CDR3 has 17 residues. The CDR3 here is CASSLALGTSGGNEQFF. The DNA of the CDR3 is TGTGCCAGCAGCTTAGCGCTCGGGACTAGCGGTGGGAATGAGCAGTTCTTC.

The chain joins TRBV5-1 to TRBJ1-4, with D possibly TRBD1 on 5 matching bases. Germline values: CDR1 SGHRS, CDR2 YFSETQ. The CDR3 contains 13 residues. Trimming left V 1 base short and J 11 bases short, with 12 bases between. The CDR3 loop reads CASSLYQGDKLFF. Written as DNA, the CDR3 is TGCGCCAGCAGCTTGTATCAGGGAGATAAACTGTTTTTT.

A word on this clone: Other DNA variants within this sample encode the same CDR3. The genes are TRBV30 and TRBJ1-4; D unclear. V dropped 0 bases and J dropped 11 bases, with 13 bases sitting between them. CDR1 is GTSNPN and CDR2 is SVGIG in the germline V gene (reference sequence). The CDR3 covers 13 residues. The CDR3 coding sequence is TGTGCCTGGAGTGTTGAAGGGAGAGGGAAACTGTTTTTT. This codes for CAWSVEGRGKLFF.

The V gene is TRBV9, the J gene TRBJ1-1; D not certain. The CDR3 is 14 residues long. Germline V gene lookup returns CDR1 SGDLS and CDR2 YYNGEE. With 0 bases removed from V and 6 bases from J, the gap between germline ends came to 12 bases. The CDR3 protein is CASSVGRRGAEAFF. CDR3 nucleotide sequence: TGTGCCAGCAGCGTAGGAAGGCGGGGAGCTGAAGCTTTCTTT.

Concerning this clone: At one end the junction does not follow the germline gene, possibly because of a read error. The chain combines TRBV7-7 with TRBJ2-7; the D gene is possibly TRBD1 (6 bases). The CDR3 is 14 residues long. Germline values: CDR1 SSHAT, CDR2 FNYEAQ (reference sequence). CDR3 amino acids: CASSLGTTSYEQYF. DNA of the CDR3: TGTGCTAGCAGCCTTGGGACAACCTCCTACGAGCAGTACTTC. The variable domain in full, with the rest retrieved from reference TRBV7-7 and TRBJ2-7, is GAGVSQSPRYKVTKRGQDVTLRCDPISSHATLYWYQQALGQGPEFLTYFNYEAQPDKSGLPSDRFSAERPEGSISTLTIQRTEQRDSAMYRCASSLGTTSYEQYFGPGTRLTVT.

The gene calls are TRBV7-6 and TRBJ2-7; the match to TRBD2 covers 14 bases. V was clipped by 5 bases and J by 4 bases; unmatched bases: 10. The CDR3 contains 17 residues. Germline V gene sequence: CDR1 SGHVS, CDR2 FNYEAQ. The CDR3 region is CASSPLGLAGGQYEQYF. CDR3 sequence (DNA): TGTGCCAGCAGCCCGCTCGGACTAGCGGGGGGCCAATACGAGCAGTACTTC.

The rearrangement links TRBV6-1 to TRBJ1-2; weak D call: TRBD1 (5 bases). Deletions cut 3 bases from V and 4 bases from J, with 12 bases between. Germline V gives CDR1 MNHNS, CDR2 SASEGT. The CDR3 length is 14 residues. Here the CDR3 DNA reads TGTGCCAGCAGTGAGGGAGACAGTCCCTATGGCTACACCTTC. As protein: CASSEGDSPYGYTF.

This clone was seen a few times. One end of the junction fails to match germline, which may point to a read error. In nucleotides, the CDR3 is TGTGCCATCAGTGATCTGGACAGGCCGCTATTT. Translation gives CAISDLDRPLF. The chain carries TRBV10-3 and TRBJ1-3; 7 bases map to TRBD1. The germline gives CDR1 ENHRY, CDR2 SYGVKD. The CDR3 sequence is 11 residues long.

This sequence joins TRBV11-1 and TRBJ1-2; 8 bases line up with TRBD1. CDR1 and CDR2 (germline): SGHAT, FQDESV (reference sequence). The CDR3 sequence is 15 residues long. The ends lost 5 bases at V and 8 bases at J; junction bases unmatched: 13. The CDR3 protein is CASSPWTGREGGYTF. CDR3 in DNA: TGTGCCAGCAGCCCGTGGACAGGGCGGGAGGGCGGCTACACCTTC.